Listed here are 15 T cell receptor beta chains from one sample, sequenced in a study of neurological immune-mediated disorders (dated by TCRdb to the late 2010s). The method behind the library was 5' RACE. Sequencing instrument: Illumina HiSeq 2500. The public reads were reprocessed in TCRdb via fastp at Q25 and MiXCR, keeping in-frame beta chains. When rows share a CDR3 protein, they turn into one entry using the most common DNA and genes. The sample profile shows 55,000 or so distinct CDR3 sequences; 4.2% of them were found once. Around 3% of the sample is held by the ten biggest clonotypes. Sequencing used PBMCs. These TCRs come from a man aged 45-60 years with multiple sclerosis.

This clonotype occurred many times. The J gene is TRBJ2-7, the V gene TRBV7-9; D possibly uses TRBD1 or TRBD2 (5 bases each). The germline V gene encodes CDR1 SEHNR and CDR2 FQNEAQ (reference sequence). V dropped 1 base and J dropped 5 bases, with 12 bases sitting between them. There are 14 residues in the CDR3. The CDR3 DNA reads TGTGCCAGCAGCTTAGGAGGGGCAGGGAACGAGCAGTACTTC. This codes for CASSLGGAGNEQYF. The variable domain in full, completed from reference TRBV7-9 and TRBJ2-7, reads DTGVSQNPRHKITKRGQNVTFRCDPISEHNRLYWYRQTLGQGPEFLTYFQNEAQLEKSRLLSDRFSAERPKGSFSTLEIQRTEQGDSAMYLCASSLGGAGNEQYFGPGTRLTVT.

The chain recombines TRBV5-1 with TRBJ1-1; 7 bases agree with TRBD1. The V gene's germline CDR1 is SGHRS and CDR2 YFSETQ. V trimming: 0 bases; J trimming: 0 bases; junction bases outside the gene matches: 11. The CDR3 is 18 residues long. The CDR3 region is CASSLVAGEGGMNTEAFF. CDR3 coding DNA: TGCGCCAGCAGCTTGGTGGCAGGGGAAGGGGGCATGAACACTGAAGCTTTCTTT.

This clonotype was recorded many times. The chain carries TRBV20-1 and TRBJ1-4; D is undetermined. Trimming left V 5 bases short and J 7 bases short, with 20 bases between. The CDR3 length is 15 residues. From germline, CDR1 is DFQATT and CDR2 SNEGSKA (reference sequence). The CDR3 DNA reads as TGCAGTGCTGCAACCCCGGCGGAACTCGGTGAAAAACTGTTTTTT. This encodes CSAATPAELGEKLFF.

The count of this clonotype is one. This chain's CDR3 is CASSLVLNEKLFF. The DNA for the CDR3 is TGTGCCAGCAGCTTGGTCCTAAATGAAAAACTGTTTTTT. The gene calls are TRBV5-6 and TRBJ1-4, with unresolved D. The V end was cut by 0 bases, the J end by 5 bases, with 5 bases between. Germline values: CDR1 SGHDT, CDR2 YYEEEE. The CDR3 covers 13 residues. Drawing the rest from reference TRBV5-6 and TRBJ1-4, the complete variable domain is DAGVTQSPTHLIKTRGQQVTLRCSPKSGHDTVSWYQQALGQGPQFIFQYYEEEERQRGNFPDRFSGHQFPNYSSELNVNALLLGDSALYLCASSLVLNEKLFFGSGTQLSVL.

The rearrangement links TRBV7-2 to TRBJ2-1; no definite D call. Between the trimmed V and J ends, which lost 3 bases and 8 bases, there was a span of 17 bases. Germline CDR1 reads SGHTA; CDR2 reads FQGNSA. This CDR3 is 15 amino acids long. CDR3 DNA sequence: TGTGCCAGCAGCTTGGTAGCCCAAACCGTCCATGAGCAGTTCTTC. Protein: CASSLVAQTVHEQFF.

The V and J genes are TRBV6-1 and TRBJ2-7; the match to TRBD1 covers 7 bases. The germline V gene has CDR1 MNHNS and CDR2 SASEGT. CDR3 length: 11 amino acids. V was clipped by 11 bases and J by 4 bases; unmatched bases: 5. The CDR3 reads CAVYRGYEQYF. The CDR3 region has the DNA TGTGCCGTCTACAGGGGATACGAGCAGTACTTC.

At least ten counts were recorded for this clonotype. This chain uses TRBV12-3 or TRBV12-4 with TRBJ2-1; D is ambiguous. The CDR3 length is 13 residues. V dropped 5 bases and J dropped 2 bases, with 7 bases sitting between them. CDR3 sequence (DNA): TGTGCCAGCAGTCCTAGTACCTACAATGAGCAGTTCTTC. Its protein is CASSPSTYNEQFF.

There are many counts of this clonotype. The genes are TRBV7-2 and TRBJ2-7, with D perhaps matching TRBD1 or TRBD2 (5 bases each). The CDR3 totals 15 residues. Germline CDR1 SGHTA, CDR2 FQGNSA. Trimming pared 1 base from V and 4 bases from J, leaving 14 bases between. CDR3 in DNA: TGTGCCAGCAGCTTAGATATGGCGAGGGGTTACGAGCAGTACTTC. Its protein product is CASSLDMARGYEQYF.

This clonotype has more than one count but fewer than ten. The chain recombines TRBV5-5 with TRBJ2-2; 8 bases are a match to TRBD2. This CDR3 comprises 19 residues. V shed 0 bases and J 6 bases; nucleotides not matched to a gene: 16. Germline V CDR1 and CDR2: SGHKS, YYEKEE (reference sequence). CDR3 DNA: TGTGCCAGCAGCTTGGCCCCTTCGGGGGCGGGAGGCCTCCCCGGGGAGCTGTTTTTT. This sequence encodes CASSLAPSGAGGLPGELFF.

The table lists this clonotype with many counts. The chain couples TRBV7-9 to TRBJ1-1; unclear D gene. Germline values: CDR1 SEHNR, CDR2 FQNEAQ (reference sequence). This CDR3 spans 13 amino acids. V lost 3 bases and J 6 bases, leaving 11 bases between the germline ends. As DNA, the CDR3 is TGTGCCAGCAGCTTCGGTAAATCGGCTGAAGCTTTCTTT. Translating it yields CASSFGKSAEAFF.

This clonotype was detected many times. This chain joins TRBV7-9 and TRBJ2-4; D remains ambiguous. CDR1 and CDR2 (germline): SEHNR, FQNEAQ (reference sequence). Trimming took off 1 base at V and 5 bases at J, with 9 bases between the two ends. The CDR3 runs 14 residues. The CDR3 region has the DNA TGTGCCAGCAGCTTAGTTGGCACGGAAAACATTCAGTACTTC. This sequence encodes CASSLVGTENIQYF. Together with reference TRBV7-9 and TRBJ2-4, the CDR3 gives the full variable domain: DTGVSQNPRHKITKRGQNVTFRCDPISEHNRLYWYRQTLGQGPEFLTYFQNEAQLEKSRLLSDRFSAERPKGSFSTLEIQRTEQGDSAMYLCASSLVGTENIQYFGAGTRLSVL.

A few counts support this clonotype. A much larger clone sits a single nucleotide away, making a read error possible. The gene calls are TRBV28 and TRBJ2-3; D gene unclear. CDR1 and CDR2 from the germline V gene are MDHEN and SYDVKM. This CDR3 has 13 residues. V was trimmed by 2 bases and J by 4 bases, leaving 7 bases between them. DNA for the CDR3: TGTGCCAGCAGTTTAGAAACCTCAGATACGCAGTATTTT. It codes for CASSLETSDTQYF.

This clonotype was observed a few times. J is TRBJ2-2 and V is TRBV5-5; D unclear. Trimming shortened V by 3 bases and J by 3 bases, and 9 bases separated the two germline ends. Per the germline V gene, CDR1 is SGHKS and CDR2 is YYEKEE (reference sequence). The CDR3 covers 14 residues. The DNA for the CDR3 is TGTGCCAGCAGCTACGGCTACTACACCGGGGAGCTGTTTTTT. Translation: CASSYGYYTGELFF.

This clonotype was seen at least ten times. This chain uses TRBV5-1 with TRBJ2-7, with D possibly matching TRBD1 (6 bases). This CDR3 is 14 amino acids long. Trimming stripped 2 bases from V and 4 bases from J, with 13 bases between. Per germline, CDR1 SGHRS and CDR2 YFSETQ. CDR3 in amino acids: CASSLTGSGYEQYF. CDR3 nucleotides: TGCGCCAGCAGCTTAACAGGGAGCGGATACGAGCAGTACTTC.

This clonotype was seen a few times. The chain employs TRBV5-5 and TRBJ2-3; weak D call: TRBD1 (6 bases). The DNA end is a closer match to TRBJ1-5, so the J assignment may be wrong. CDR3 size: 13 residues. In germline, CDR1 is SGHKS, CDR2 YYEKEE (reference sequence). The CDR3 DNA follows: TGTGCCAGCAGCCCCGGACAGCCCTATACGCAGCATTTT. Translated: CASSPGQPYTQHF.